The 28 T cell receptor beta chains reported below all come from one sample, sequenced in a study of patients and donors after allogeneic stem cell transplantation. TCRdb processed the RT-PCR reads anew with MiXCR; each CDR3 protein has one entry. The sample shows about a million distinct CDR3 sequences, under 20% of them seen only once. The specimen sequenced was blood, either unsorted or a sorted T cell fraction (not recorded which). The receptor set was obtained from a human donor who was either an allogeneic HSCT recipient or a stem cell or donor lymphocyte infusion donor (not recorded which). It is not recorded whose cells these are; they may come from a transplant donor.

This clonotype was recorded a few times. CDR3 loop: CASRQTGGNEQYF. In nucleotides, the CDR3 is TGTGCCAGCAGACAGACAGGGGGTAACGAGCAGTACTTC. The chain uses TRBV5-5 and TRBJ2-7; 9 bases line up with TRBD1. This CDR3 spans 13 amino acids. Germline assignment: CDR1 SGHKS and CDR2 YYEKEE (reference sequence). With 5 bases clipped from V and 5 bases from J, the junction kept 5 bases outside the gene matches. Filled out from reference TRBV5-5 and TRBJ2-7, the complete variable domain reads DAGVTQSPTHLIKTRGQQVTLRCSPISGHKSVSWYQQVLGQGPQFIFQYYEKEERGRGNFPDRFSARQFPNYSSELNVNALLLGDSALYLCASRQTGGNEQYFGPGTRLTVT.

This clonotype was detected a few times. The chain joins TRBV7-2 to TRBJ2-3; 10 positions match TRBD2. Germline V CDR1 and CDR2: SGHTA, FQGNSA. The CDR3 sequence is 18 residues long. V dropped 0 bases and J dropped 1; count of bases not matched to a gene: 7. CDR3 sequence (DNA): TGTGCCAGCAGCTTAGCGCAAAGGACTAGCGGTCGCACAGATACGCAGTATTTT. It encodes CASSLAQRTSGRTDTQYF.

This clonotype appeared a few times. The V call is TRBV7-9, the J call TRBJ2-7; 10 bases align to TRBD2. There are 15 residues in the CDR3. In germline, CDR1 is SEHNR, CDR2 FQNEAQ (reference sequence). The V segment lost 4 bases and the J segment 2 bases; nucleotides outside the gene matches: 5. In DNA form, the CDR3 reads TGTGCCAGCAGCTCGGAGCGGGAGGGCCCCTACGAGCAGTACTTC. This translates into CASSSEREGPYEQYF.

This clonotype was counted ten times or more. The V call is TRBV7-9, the J call TRBJ2-1; D remains unclear. Germline-derived CDR1 and CDR2 are SEHNR and FQNEAQ (reference sequence). Trimming removed 3 bases from V and 6 bases from J, with 6 bases in between. The CDR3 runs 12 residues. The CDR3 is CASSFLGNEQFF. CDR3 nucleotides: TGTGCCAGCAGCTTCTTGGGCAATGAGCAGTTCTTC.

The genes are TRBV12-3 or TRBV12-4 and TRBJ2-2, with 9 nucleotides matching TRBD2. V shed 3 bases, J shed 8 bases, and the junction held 16 bases outside the gene matches. This CDR3 has 18 amino acids. For the CDR3, the DNA is TGTGCCAGCAGTTTCGTCACGGGGAGCGGGGGGACCTCTGGGGAGCTGTTTTTT. It encodes CASSFVTGSGGTSGELFF.

V usage is TRBV7-8 and J usage is TRBJ2-2; D possibly corresponds to TRBD2 (5 bases). The CDR3 loop spans 15 amino acids. V lost 2 bases and J 7 bases, leaving 14 bases between the germline ends. From germline, CDR1 is SGHVS and CDR2 FQNEAQ. In nucleotides, the CDR3 is TGTGCCAGCAGCTTACGACCACTAGTGGACGGGGAGCTGTTTTTT. Its translation: CASSLRPLVDGELFF.

This clonotype has more than one count but fewer than ten. The CDR3 is CASSGPGVSGNTIYF. For the CDR3, the DNA is TGCGCCAGCAGCGGTCCGGGTGTAAGTGGAAACACCATATATTTT. This chain uses TRBV5-1 with TRBJ1-3; the D is unclear. CDR3 length: 15 amino acids. Germline assignment: CDR1 SGHRS and CDR2 YFSETQ. V was clipped by 4 bases and J by 3 bases, with 14 bases between them.

The gene calls are TRBV19 and TRBJ1-5, with 7 bases aligning to TRBD1. There are 13 residues in the CDR3. Germline loops: CDR1 LNHDA, CDR2 SQIVND (reference sequence). With V trimmed by 6 bases and J by 5 bases, 4 bases remained unmatched. This CDR3 is CASRTDRDQPQHF. In nucleotides, the CDR3 is TGTGCCAGTAGAACCGACAGGGATCAGCCCCAGCATTTT.

The chain recombines TRBV4-2 with TRBJ1-1, with D perhaps TRBD1 (5 bases). The V end lost 2 bases, the J end lost 6 bases, and 19 bases lay between the germline ends. The germline V gene has CDR1 LGHNA and CDR2 YNFKEQ. The CDR3 is 16 residues long. The CDR3 region has the DNA TGTGCCAGCAGCCAACAAGGTAGGGGAACCCTCTCTGAAGCTTTCTTT. It encodes CASSQQGRGTLSEAFF.

This clonotype occurred a few times. This chain links TRBV20-1 with TRBJ2-7, with D possibly called TRBD1 or TRBD2 (5 bases each). Looked up from germline, CDR1 is DFQATT and CDR2 is SNEGSKA (reference sequence). V gave up 5 bases and J gave up 0 bases, with 14 bases separating them. This CDR3 contains 14 residues. This chain's CDR3 is CSASLWDASYEQYF. In DNA form, the CDR3 reads TGCAGTGCTTCTCTCTGGGACGCCTCCTACGAGCAGTACTTC.

This clonotype was counted a few times. J is TRBJ2-7 and V is TRBV4-3, with 12 bases lining up with TRBD2. Germline V gene sequence: CDR1 LGHNA, CDR2 YSLEER. J gave up 7 bases and V 1 base, and 5 bases lay outside the gene matches. The CDR3 spans 15 residues. CDR3 sequence reads: CASSQGTSGGWEQYF. DNA for the CDR3: TGCGCCAGCAGCCAAGGAACTAGCGGGGGGTGGGAGCAGTACTTC.

The CDR3 DNA follows: TGTGCCAGTAGTATAGATCGTAGCAATCAGCCCCAGCATTTT. Protein: CASSIDRSNQPQHF. The V and J genes are TRBV19 and TRBJ1-5; D remains ambiguous. V was shortened by 0 bases and J by 0 bases, with 3 bases between the two germline ends. Germline loops: CDR1 LNHDA, CDR2 SQIVND (reference sequence). There are 14 residues in the CDR3.

This clonotype was counted a few times. This chain joins TRBV5-1 and TRBJ2-7; possible D gene TRBD2, 7 bases. Trimming removed 1 base from V and 7 bases from J, with 15 bases in between. Looked up from germline, CDR1 is SGHRS and CDR2 is YFSETQ. The CDR3 sequence is 14 residues long. CDR3 coding DNA: TGCGCCAGCAGCTTGCGGGGGGCGATCTGGGAGCAGTACTTC. Protein product: CASSLRGAIWEQYF.

This clonotype was found a few times. The chain is built from TRBV7-9 and TRBJ2-7; tentative D call: TRBD1 (5 bases). The CDR3 consists of 14 residues. Germline loops: CDR1 SEHNR, CDR2 FQNEAQ (reference sequence). V dropped 5 bases and J dropped 1 base, with 12 bases sitting between them. CDR3 sequence: CASSGTGESYEQYF. Here the CDR3 DNA reads TGTGCCAGCAGCGGAACAGGAGAATCCTACGAGCAGTACTTC.

This clonotype was seen a few times. The V gene is TRBV5-4, the J gene TRBJ2-7, with 7 nucleotides matching TRBD1. Unmatched junction bases numbered 7, after V lost 4 bases and J lost 3 bases. The CDR3 runs to 14 residues. CDR1 and CDR2 from the germline V gene are SGHNT and YYREEE (reference sequence). In DNA form, the CDR3 reads TGTGCCAGCAGCATCTCCGACAGGGACTACGAGCAGTACTTC. Amino acid sequence: CASSISDRDYEQYF.

The chain recombines TRBV27 with TRBJ2-7; 9 nucleotides agree with TRBD2. This CDR3 is built from 15 residues. Trimming removed 4 bases from V and 2 bases from J; junction bases left unmatched: 6. Germline-derived CDR1 and CDR2 are MNHEY and SMNVEV (reference sequence). The CDR3 protein is CASSYGLARTYEQYF. CDR3 bases: TGTGCCAGCAGTTATGGACTAGCGCGGACCTACGAGCAGTACTTC.

The rearrangement joins TRBV20-1 to TRBJ2-7; D may be TRBD2 (6 bases). V gave up 6 bases and J gave up 2 bases, with 11 bases separating them. CDR3 length: 12 amino acids. CDR1 and CDR2 (germline): DFQATT, SNEGSKA (reference sequence). The CDR3 DNA sequence: TGCAGTGCCGGGGAGGCGGCCTACGAGCAGTACTTC. Residues: CSAGEAAYEQYF.

This clonotype has only a few counts. J is TRBJ1-4 and V is TRBV12-3 or TRBV12-4; D uncertain. The CDR3 has 15 residues. V was shortened by 5 bases and J by 8 bases, with 18 bases between the two germline ends. Here the CDR3 DNA reads TGTGCCAGCAGTGTCCGGACGCCAGTGGGGGAAAAACTGTTTTTT. Its translation: CASSVRTPVGEKLFF.

This clonotype was recorded a few times. The chain employs TRBV6-2 or TRBV6-3 and TRBJ2-7, with 8 bases fitting TRBD2. From germline, CDR1 is MNHEY and CDR2 SVGEGT. The CDR3 length is 13 residues. With 8 bases clipped from V and 2 bases from J, the junction kept 5 bases outside the gene matches. The CDR3 protein is CASGKGLAYEQYF. The CDR3 nucleotides are TGTGCCAGCGGGAAGGGACTAGCCTACGAGCAGTACTTC.

In its sample, this clonotype was seen many times. The rearrangement links TRBV12-3 or TRBV12-4 to TRBJ1-6, with TRBD1 matching 8 bases. The CDR3 runs to 14 residues. Unmatched junction bases numbered 3, after V lost 5 bases and J lost 6 bases. CDR3 sequence reads: CASSQGASNSPLHF. CDR3 sequence (DNA): TGTGCCAGCAGTCAGGGGGCGTCTAATTCACCCCTCCACTTT.

The chain employs TRBV9 and TRBJ2-7; 8 bases match TRBD2. In germline, CDR1 is SGDLS, CDR2 YYNGEE. This CDR3 spans 15 amino acids. Losses at the gene ends were 0 bases for V and 5 bases for J; bases not matched to a gene: 7. DNA for the CDR3: TGTGCCAGCAGCGTAGGCGCGGGGGGACCCCACGAGCAGTACTTC. Protein sequence: CASSVGAGGPHEQYF.

This chain uses TRBV5-6 with TRBJ2-7; possibly TRBD1 or TRBD2 for D (6 bases each). Trimming left V 2 bases short and J 9 bases short, with 18 bases between. CDR3 size: 14 residues. From germline, CDR1 is SGHDT and CDR2 YYEEEE. CDR3 residues: CASSFGGLSQGQYF. The CDR3 region has the DNA TGTGCCAGCAGCTTTGGGGGGCTGTCGCAGGGGCAGTACTTC.

J is TRBJ2-3 and V is TRBV24-1; D ambiguous. Trimming took off 0 bases at V and 1 base at J, with 10 bases between the two ends. Germline-derived CDR1 and CDR2 are KGHDR and SFDVKD. CDR3 length equals 16 residues. The CDR3 nucleotides read TGTGCCACCAGTGATTTGAAGCCAGGTGGCACAGATACGCAGTATTTT. This gives the protein CATSDLKPGGTDTQYF.

At least ten counts were recorded for this clonotype. The rearrangement uses TRBV29-1 and TRBJ2-1; D may be TRBD2 (6 bases). The CDR3 spans 14 residues. Germline CDR1 is SQVTM and CDR2 is ANQGSEA. With 2 bases removed from V and 6 bases from J, the gap between germline ends came to 14 bases. CDR3 amino acids: CSVERRVRGNEQFF. The DNA for the CDR3 is TGCAGCGTTGAACGGAGGGTGAGGGGCAATGAGCAGTTCTTC.

The gene calls are TRBV20-1 and TRBJ1-6; D is ambiguous. The CDR3 is made up of 18 amino acids. Germline CDR1 reads DFQATT; CDR2 reads SNEGSKA (reference sequence). Trimming pared 6 bases from V and 0 bases from J, leaving 21 bases between. The CDR3 loop is CSAARLEVESSYNSPLHF. The CDR3 bases are TGCAGTGCCGCCCGGCTGGAGGTAGAGAGCTCCTATAATTCACCCCTCCACTTT.

The genes are TRBV6-2 or TRBV6-3 and TRBJ2-7, with a possible D match to TRBD1 (6 bases). V was cut by 8 bases and J by 7 bases, with 24 bases left in between. From germline, CDR1 is MNHEY and CDR2 SVGEGT. The CDR3 consists of 15 residues. CDR3 sequence: CASPSDTGTPGEQYF. The CDR3 nucleotides read TGTGCCAGCCCTTCCGACACAGGGACCCCTGGGGAGCAGTACTTC.

V is TRBV3-1 and J is TRBJ2-5; 14 bases map to TRBD2. Germline V lookup: CDR1 LGHDT, CDR2 YNNKEL (reference sequence). The junction had 6 bases not matched to a gene; V was cut back by 6 bases and J by 6 bases. The CDR3 has 15 residues. The CDR3 DNA follows: TGTGCCAGCAGGGGGACTAGCGGGAGTTCGAAGACCCAGTACTTC. Translated: CASRGTSGSSKTQYF.

The J gene is TRBJ1-2, the V gene TRBV6-1; tentative D call: TRBD1 (6 bases). V was clipped by 6 bases and J by 7 bases, with 15 bases between them. This CDR3 has 13 amino acids. Germline V gene lookup returns CDR1 MNHNS and CDR2 SASEGT. The CDR3 spells CASSPSDSGGYTF. The CDR3 nucleotides are TGTGCCAGCAGCCCTTCGGACAGTGGTGGCTACACCTTC.